This T cell receptor (beta chain) comes out of a study of CD8 T cells in Susac syndrome. Across the whole study: Of the sequenced Susac syndrome patients, six had active disease and about 8 were in remission. Study outcomes and limitations: Susac-specific public clones numbered about 15 in total CD8+ repertoires (and roughly five in CD8+ TEMRA repertoires).

Germline CDR1 reads SGHTA; CDR2 reads FQGTGA. Trimming left V 0 bases short and J 4 bases short, with 9 bases between. This CDR3 has 14 residues. On this clonotype: What it binds is not known.

TCR beta was sequenced from blood CD8+ and CD4+ T cells. Patients with Susac syndrome met diagnostic criteria that were recently defined for definite or probable disease. About 0.45 to 1 ug RNA was reverse transcribed with random hexamers. TCRdb reprocessed the immunoSEQ multiplex PCR reads with MiXCR, giving one entry per CDR3 protein. This sample has about 100,000 distinct CDR3 sequences, with nearly 97% found just once. The rearrangement links TRBV7-3 to TRBJ2-5; D is perhaps TRBD1 or TRBD2 (6 bases each). Sample: CD8+ T cells from PBMCs. This TCR was sampled from a human donor with Susac syndrome. The CDR3 reads CASSLTGGLETQYF. DNA of the CDR3: TGTGCCAGCAGCTTAACAGGGGGGCTAGAGACCCAGTACTTC.